This entry describes one T cell receptor beta chain. The antigen remains unidentified. This sample was included in a study of Ad26.COV2.S vaccination and SARS-CoV-2 variants. General observations from the study: There was reportedly substantial breadth in spike-specific CD8+ and CD4+ T cell responses after vaccination. Vaccinated and placebo-treated recipients had similar non-spike TCR breadth. Using TCR breadth and depth analyses may have led to underestimated total T cell responses.

The assay was immunoSEQ multiplex PCR, and TCRdb's table has in-frame clones only and misses some. The sample lists some 390,000 clones, around nine tenths occurring once. V lost 6 bases and J lost 12, with 24 bases in between. The CDR3 contains 15 residues. Germline CDR1 and CDR2: MNHNY and SVGAGI (reference sequence). Treatment: about 20 received Ad26.COV2.S at low or high dose, single or two shots; roughly five received placebo; per-sample allocation not given. Collection of the samples took place on day 63 after the first injection of vaccine or placebo. Within Boston, the person who donated was an adult of 18-55 years.

V usage is TRBV6-6 and J usage is TRBJ2-1, with D maybe TRBD1 (7 bases). The clonotype comes from a person between 18 and 65 years old who received the Ad26.COV2.S COVID-19 vaccine or a placebo. The specimen was peripheral blood, collected in a trial of Ad26.COV2.S vaccine versus placebo. The CDR3 nucleotides are TGTGCCAGCAGCCCCCGAGGGACAGCAGCGGAGGGGCAGTTCTTC. Protein sequence: CASSPRGTAAEGQFF.